The text below deals with one T cell receptor beta chain. This record comes from a study of blood T cell repertoires in COVID-19. Per the original data handling: By means of reference gene primer amplification, nucleated cell counts were estimated. TCRdb's table, derived via immunoSEQ multiplex PCR, lists solely in-frame clones and lacks some. From that table come the V and J calls and clone size; the DNA was used to work out D and trimming. Of under 65,000 clones listed, about 83% were seen once; the top ten hold more than 6%. Seattle patients were enrolled during active infection and followed longitudinally. The CDR3 is 13 residues long. Trimming at V came to 6 bases and at J to 5 bases, leaving 3 bases not matched to a gene. Germline V lookup: CDR1 MGHDK, CDR2 SYGVNS.

The specimen sequenced was peripheral blood. This clonotype originated in a woman aged 55-70 years with COVID-19, enrolled during active disease. The chain couples TRBV25-1 to TRBJ2-1; TRBD2 matches at 8 bases. The CDR3: CASRAGAHNEQFF. The CDR3 DNA reads as TGTGCCAGCAGAGCGGGAGCGCACAATGAGCAGTTCTTC.